Below are 31 T cell receptor beta chains sequenced from a single sample in a study of regulatory T cells in long-lasting Graves disease. Time point given: persistent/refractory GD, antithyroid drugs over 5 years with positive TRAb. Generation of the TCR library employed RNA extracted from PBMCs. In building TCR beta libraries, iRepertoire HTBI primers were used together with Arm-PCR of CDR3 regions. TCRdb called the multiplex PCR reads again in MiXCR, with one record for every CDR3 protein. The sample yields some 430,000 distinct CDR3 sequences, 20% to 25% seen once. The source material was peripheral blood mononuclear cells (PBMCs), sampled when the disease was refractory, from a patient treated with antithyroid drugs. The receptors come from a female donor with Graves disease.

This clonotype occurred a few times. A much larger clone lies a single base off, so this may be a read error. This chain joins TRBV6-1 and TRBJ1-1; D is possibly TRBD1 (5 bases). The V gene lost 5 bases and the J gene lost 10 bases, with 17 bases spanning the gap. Per germline, CDR1 MNHNS and CDR2 SASEGT. The CDR3 consists of 13 residues. CDR3 residues: CASSHGGPASAFF. The CDR3 bases are TGTGCCAGCAGTCACGGGGGACCGGCTTCAGCTTTCTTT.

This clonotype was detected many times. This sequence joins TRBV28 and TRBJ1-2; D is perhaps TRBD1 (5 bases). The germline V gene encodes CDR1 MDHEN and CDR2 SYDVKM. V was shortened by 4 bases and J by 0 bases, with 9 bases between the two germline ends. This CDR3 contains 14 residues. CDR3 amino acids: CASSYGTSNYGYTF. CDR3 DNA: TGTGCCAGCAGTTATGGGACGTCTAACTATGGCTACACCTTC.

This clonotype showed up just a few times. This rearrangement joins TRBV5-1 to TRBJ1-2; D unclear. The CDR3 is 12 amino acids. Germline values: CDR1 SGHRS, CDR2 YFSETQ. V was pared by 4 bases and J by 2 bases, with 6 bases between. The CDR3 reads CASSGTNYGYTF. The DNA for the CDR3 is TGCGCCAGCAGCGGAACCAACTATGGCTACACCTTC. The full variable domain, rest sourced from reference TRBV5-1 and TRBJ1-2, is KAGVTQTPRYLIKTRGQQVTLSCSPISGHRSVSWYQQTPGQGLQFLFEYFSETQRNKGNFPGRFSGRQFSNSRSEMNVSTLELGDSALYLCASSGTNYGYTFGSGTRLTVV.

This clonotype was detected many times. The V gene is TRBV29-1, the J gene TRBJ2-5; 8 bases agree with TRBD2. V lost 4 bases, J lost 2 bases, and 6 bases stayed unmatched. CDR3 length: 14 amino acids. CDR1 and CDR2 from the germline V gene are SQVTM and ANQGSEA. This CDR3 is CSVGAGLVQETQYF. The CDR3 region has the DNA TGCAGCGTTGGCGCGGGACTAGTACAAGAGACCCAGTACTTC.

The V and J genes are TRBV7-9 and TRBJ2-5, with D uncertain. The CDR3 is made up of 12 amino acids. The V gene lost 4 bases and the J gene lost 5 bases, with 8 bases spanning the gap. The V gene's germline CDR1 is SEHNR and CDR2 FQNEAQ (reference sequence). The CDR3 sequence is CASSWNRETQYF. For the CDR3, the DNA is TGTGCCAGCAGCTGGAATCGGGAGACCCAGTACTTC.

This clonotype has a handful of counts. The chain combines TRBV7-2 with TRBJ1-1, with unresolved D. Germline CDR1 reads SGHTA; CDR2 reads FQGNSA. The CDR3 is made up of 15 amino acids. Trimming took 10 bases from V and 2 from J, leaving 20 bases between them. The CDR3 loop is CATAWVGGINTEAFF. CDR3 DNA sequence: TGTGCCACCGCTTGGGTAGGTGGCATAAACACTGAAGCTTTCTTT.

This chain uses TRBV7-9 with TRBJ2-5; TRBD2 is a possible D gene (6 bases). This CDR3 is built from 15 residues. Looked up from germline, CDR1 is SEHNR and CDR2 is FQNEAQ (reference sequence). V was clipped by 5 bases and J by 5 bases, with 18 bases between them. CDR3 nucleotide sequence: TGTGCCAGCAGCCTCACTCACGGGGGTGGGGAGACCCAGTACTTC. Amino acid sequence: CASSLTHGGGETQYF.

This clonotype was observed a handful of times. J is TRBJ2-7 and V is TRBV18; D call uncertain. The germline V and J ends were trimmed by 6 bases and 3 bases, with 18 bases remaining between them. The CDR3 is 15 residues long. Germline CDR1 and CDR2: KGHSH and LQKENI. This chain's CDR3 is CASSRLSTAIYEQYF. DNA for the CDR3: TGTGCCAGCTCCCGCTTGTCTACGGCAATCTACGAGCAGTACTTC.

The chain has TRBV6-5 and TRBJ1-1, with D unclear. The germline V gene encodes CDR1 MNHEY and CDR2 SVGAGI. This CDR3 is built from 14 residues. Between the trimmed V and J ends, which lost 4 bases and 1 base, there was a span of 10 bases. CDR3 loop: CASSSHYKNTEAFF. DNA of the CDR3: TGTGCCAGCAGTTCCCACTATAAGAACACTGAAGCTTTCTTT.

The V gene is TRBV6-1, the J gene TRBJ1-3, with 7 bases that match TRBD1. Trimming took 3 bases from V and 0 from J; bases not matched to a gene: 5. CDR3 length: 16 residues. Germline V lookup: CDR1 MNHNS, CDR2 SASEGT. Here the CDR3 reads CASSETGLSSGNTIYF. The CDR3, as DNA: TGTGCCAGCAGTGAGACAGGGTTGTCCTCTGGAAACACCATATATTTT.

The V call is TRBV6-2 or TRBV6-3, the J call TRBJ1-5; D gene unclear. Deletions cut 6 bases from V and 1 base from J, with 16 bases between. Per the germline V gene, CDR1 is MNHEY and CDR2 is SVGEGT. The CDR3 spans 16 residues. As DNA, the CDR3 is TGTGCCAGCAGCCGCCTTTGGGGTACGAGCAATCAGCCCCAGCATTTT. Encoded protein: CASSRLWGTSNQPQHF.

Many counts were recorded for this clonotype. The chain links TRBV27 to TRBJ2-2; TRBD1 matches 7 bases. V lost 5 bases, J lost 2 bases, and 11 bases stayed unmatched. Germline values: CDR1 MNHEY, CDR2 SMNVEV (reference sequence). This CDR3 has 17 amino acids. This CDR3 is CASSSRDRVSNTGELFF. CDR3 DNA sequence: TGTGCCAGCAGTAGCCGCGACAGGGTTTCTAACACCGGGGAGCTGTTTTTT.

The CDR3 protein is CASSSPLIAGVAYGANVLTF. CDR3 sequence (DNA): TGTGCCAGCAGCTCCCCTCTTATAGCGGGGGTTGCTTATGGGGCCAACGTCCTGACTTTC. The chain joins TRBV28 to TRBJ2-6, with 9 bases identical to TRBD2. Unmatched junction bases numbered 18, after V lost 6 bases and J lost 3 bases. The CDR3 has 20 residues. CDR1 is MDHEN, CDR2 SYDVKM, per germline.

V is TRBV19 and J is TRBJ1-1; a possible D gene is TRBD1 (5 bases). Germline loops: CDR1 LNHDA, CDR2 SQIVND (reference sequence). V was pared by 7 bases and J by 11 bases, with 17 bases between. This CDR3 has 12 residues. In DNA, the CDR3 is TGTGCCAGTAACGGGGCCTCAGGGCTGGCTTTCTTT. Translated, it gives CASNGASGLAFF.

Only a few counts were recorded for this clonotype. The rearrangement links TRBV6-5 to TRBJ1-4; the D is unclear. The CDR3 covers 13 residues. Trimming shortened V by 2 bases and J by 8 bases, and 9 bases separated the two germline ends. Germline V lookup: CDR1 MNHEY, CDR2 SVGAGI. CDR3 amino acids: CASSYERGEKLFF. The CDR3, as DNA: TGTGCCAGCAGTTACGAGCGGGGAGAAAAACTGTTTTTT.

V is TRBV28 and J is TRBJ1-3, with TRBD1 matching over 7 bases. Germline assignment: CDR1 MDHEN and CDR2 SYDVKM. V lost 3 bases, J lost 3 bases, and 5 bases stayed unmatched. The CDR3 is 15 residues long. The CDR3 DNA is TGTGCCAGCAGTTTTTCAGGGGGATTTGGAAACACCATATATTTT. This translates into CASSFSGGFGNTIYF.

This clonotype was observed many times. V gene TRBV7-2 combines with J gene TRBJ2-7; D might be TRBD2 (6 bases). Germline loops: CDR1 SGHTA, CDR2 FQGNSA. The CDR3 consists of 16 residues. V lost 0 bases to trimming and J lost 2 bases, with 14 bases between them. The CDR3 nucleotides read TGTGCCAGCAGCTTAGCTACTAGCAGGCCGACCTACGAGCAGTACTTC. Protein product: CASSLATSRPTYEQYF.

This clonotype was detected many times. The rearrangement uses TRBV12-3 or TRBV12-4 and TRBJ2-5; a possible D gene is TRBD2 (6 bases). This CDR3 has 15 residues. V was cut by 4 bases and J by 5 bases, with 17 bases left in between. The CDR3 here is CASSSGPMGGETQYF. CDR3 DNA sequence: TGTGCCAGCAGTTCCGGGCCAATGGGAGGCGAGACCCAGTACTTC.

The chain uses TRBV5-1 and TRBJ1-1, with D possibly matching TRBD1 (5 bases). Germline V gene data show CDR1 as SGHRS and CDR2 as YFSETQ. Trimming stripped 4 bases from V and 0 bases from J, with 16 bases between. This CDR3 has 16 amino acids. In DNA form, the CDR3 reads TGCGCCAGCAGCCCGCCAATAAGGGGATTGAACACTGAAGCTTTCTTT. It codes for CASSPPIRGLNTEAFF.

The chain employs TRBV6-1 and TRBJ2-7; 11 bases fit TRBD2. Germline V CDR1 and CDR2: MNHNS, SASEGT. The J segment lost 4 bases and the V segment lost 8 bases, leaving 7 bases of the junction unmatched. The CDR3 has 14 residues. The CDR3, as DNA: TGTGCCAGCTGTCATAGCGGGAGGGGGTACGAGCAGTACTTC. Translating it yields CASCHSGRGYEQYF.

A few counts support this clonotype. The chain recombines TRBV4-1 with TRBJ1-5; possibly TRBD1 for D (5 bases). Germline V gene sequence: CDR1 MGHRA, CDR2 YSYEKL. The V end lost 1 base, the J end lost 3 bases, and 13 bases lay between the germline ends. The CDR3 consists of 16 residues. The DNA for the CDR3 is TGCGCCAGCAGCCAAGGGGGCAGTTCCTCCAATCAGCCCCAGCATTTT. It yields the protein CASSQGGSSSNQPQHF.

V gene TRBV7-9 combines with J gene TRBJ2-3; no clear D gene. V lost 1 base to trimming and J lost 1 base, with 9 bases between them. Looked up from germline, CDR1 is SEHNR and CDR2 is FQNEAQ (reference sequence). CDR3 length equals 15 residues. The CDR3 region is CASSLGAGRTDTQYF. The CDR3 DNA reads as TGTGCCAGCAGCTTAGGCGCAGGTCGCACAGATACGCAGTATTTT. Full variable domain (missing parts from reference TRBV7-9 and TRBJ2-3): DTGVSQNPRHKITKRGQNVTFRCDPISEHNRLYWYRQTLGQGPEFLTYFQNEAQLEKSRLLSDRFSAERPKGSFSTLEIQRTEQGDSAMYLCASSLGAGRTDTQYFGPGTRLTVL.

This clonotype was found a few times. This sequence may be a read error, since a much larger clone differs from it by one base. CDR3 sequence: CSASPQETQYF. The CDR3 DNA follows: TGCAGTGCTAGCCCTCAAGAGACCCAGTACTTC. The rearrangement links TRBV20-1 to TRBJ2-5; D is ambiguous. The CDR3 sequence is 11 residues long. Germline lookup yields CDR1 DFQATT and CDR2 SNEGSKA (reference sequence). Deletions cut 3 bases from V and 2 bases from J, with 4 bases between.

In this sample, this clonotype turned up a few times. The CDR3 reads CATSRDPSAGTYGYTF. In nucleotides, the CDR3 is TGTGCCACCAGCAGAGATCCCAGCGCGGGCACCTATGGCTACACCTTC. The V call is TRBV15, the J call TRBJ1-2; D ambiguous. The V end lost 0 bases, the J end lost 4 bases, and 15 bases lay between the germline ends. The CDR3 spans 16 residues. The germline V gene has CDR1 LNHNV and CDR2 YYDKDF (reference sequence). Based on the CDR3 plus reference TRBV15 and TRBJ1-2, the full variable domain is DAMVIQNPRYQVTQFGKPVTLSCSQTLNHNVMYWYQQKSSQAPKLLFHYYDKDFNNEADTPDNFQSRRPNTSFCFLDIRSPGLGDTAMYLCATSRDPSAGTYGYTFGSGTRLTVV.

Comments on this clonotype: This may stem from a read error, because a much larger clone lies one nucleotide away. This chain uses TRBV6-1 with TRBJ1-4; tentative D call: TRBD1 (6 bases). Germline CDR1 MNHNS, CDR2 SASEGT. CDR3 length: 15 amino acids. CDR3 loop: CASNERGADNEKLFF. The DNA for the CDR3 is TGTGCCAGCAATGAAAGGGGGGCAGATAATGAAAAACTGTTTTTT.

This clonotype came up many times. The genes are TRBV11-3 and TRBJ2-5; 9 positions agree with TRBD1. The CDR3 extends over 18 amino acids. Trimming took 1 base from V and 2 from J; bases not matched to a gene: 11. CDR1 and CDR2 (germline): SGHNT, YENEEA. The CDR3 loop reads CASSLGGTGLAWQETQYF. CDR3 sequence (DNA): TGTGCCAGCAGCTTAGGGGGGACAGGGCTGGCATGGCAAGAGACCCAGTACTTC.

This clonotype was counted many times. The chain is built from TRBV28 and TRBJ1-2; TRBD1 is a possible D gene (6 bases). V gave up 6 bases and J gave up 0 bases, with 14 bases separating them. Germline CDR1 reads MDHEN; CDR2 reads SYDVKM. This CDR3 has 15 amino acids. The CDR3 region is CASSSFTGSNYGYTF. The CDR3 nucleotides read TGTGCCAGCAGCTCGTTTACAGGGTCTAACTATGGCTACACCTTC.

A few counts support this clonotype. V is TRBV28 and J is TRBJ1-6; D may be TRBD1 (6 bases). The V gene's germline CDR1 is MDHEN and CDR2 SYDVKM. The CDR3 runs 14 residues. Trimming left V 4 bases short and J 7 bases short, with 11 bases between. For the CDR3, the DNA is TGTGCCAGCAGTTACGGGGGGCTAAATTCACCCCTCCACTTT. This codes for CASSYGGLNSPLHF. Together with reference TRBV28 and TRBJ1-6, the CDR3 gives the full variable domain: DVKVTQSSRYLVKRTGEKVFLECVQDMDHENMFWYRQDPGLGLRLIYFSYDVKMKEKGDIPEGYSVSREKKERFSLILESASTNQTSMYLCASSYGGLNSPLHFGNGTRLTVT.

To note about this clonotype: It may be a read error: a sequence one base away is much more abundant. The chain carries TRBV28 and TRBJ1-2; possible D gene TRBD1, 5 bases. Germline V gene data show CDR1 as MDHEN and CDR2 as SYDVKM. The CDR3 length is 12 residues. With 8 bases removed from V and 5 bases from J, the gap between germline ends came to 12 bases. The CDR3: CASGGKGYGYTF. The CDR3 DNA reads TGTGCCAGCGGGGGGAAGGGATATGGCTACACCTTC.

The chain couples TRBV6-1 to TRBJ2-7, with TRBD2 matching 8 bases. The CDR3 spans 16 residues. After removal of 5 bases from V and 5 bases from J, the junction contained 14 bases not matched to a gene. CDR1 is MNHNS and CDR2 is SASEGT in the germline V gene. The CDR3 is CASSPVPSGSMDEQYF. DNA of the CDR3: TGTGCCAGCAGTCCGGTCCCCAGCGGGAGTATGGACGAGCAGTACTTC.

This clonotype was counted ten times or more. This chain connects TRBV5-6 to TRBJ1-5; perhaps TRBD1 as D (6 bases). V gave up 4 bases and J gave up 9 bases, with 17 bases separating them. Germline V lookup: CDR1 SGHDT, CDR2 YYEEEE. This CDR3 spans 14 amino acids. CDR3 DNA: TGTGCCAGCAGCCAAACGGGACATCGGGGGCCCCAGCATTTT. Translating gives CASSQTGHRGPQHF.